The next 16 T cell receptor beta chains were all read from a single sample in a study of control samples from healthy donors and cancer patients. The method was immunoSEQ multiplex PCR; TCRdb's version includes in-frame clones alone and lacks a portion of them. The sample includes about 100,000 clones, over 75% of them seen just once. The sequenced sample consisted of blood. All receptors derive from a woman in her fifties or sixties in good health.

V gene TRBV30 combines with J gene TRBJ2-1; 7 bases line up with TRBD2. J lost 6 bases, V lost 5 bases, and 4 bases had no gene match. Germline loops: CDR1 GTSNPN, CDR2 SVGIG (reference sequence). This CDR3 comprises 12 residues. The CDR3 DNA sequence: TGTGCCTGGTGGGGAGGGGTCAATGAGCAGTTCTTC. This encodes CAWWGGVNEQFF.

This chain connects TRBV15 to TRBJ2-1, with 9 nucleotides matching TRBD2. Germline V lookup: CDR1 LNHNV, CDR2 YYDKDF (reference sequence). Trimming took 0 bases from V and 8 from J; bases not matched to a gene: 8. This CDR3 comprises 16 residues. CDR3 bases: TGTGCCACCAGCAGAGATGTGGCGGGAGGGCATCATGAGCAGTTCTTC. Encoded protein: CATSRDVAGGHHEQFF.

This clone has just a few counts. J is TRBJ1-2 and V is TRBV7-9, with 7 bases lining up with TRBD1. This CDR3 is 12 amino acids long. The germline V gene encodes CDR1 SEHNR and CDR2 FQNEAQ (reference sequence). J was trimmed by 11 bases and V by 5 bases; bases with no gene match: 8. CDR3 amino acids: CASSLTGPSYTF. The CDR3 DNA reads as TGTGCCAGCAGCCTGACAGGGCCAAGTTACACCTTC.

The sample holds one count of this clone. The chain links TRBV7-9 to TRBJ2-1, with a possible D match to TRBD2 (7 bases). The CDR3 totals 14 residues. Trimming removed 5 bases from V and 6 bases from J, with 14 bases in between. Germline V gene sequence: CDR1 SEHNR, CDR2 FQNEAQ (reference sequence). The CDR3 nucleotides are TGTGCCAGCAGCCCGCAGGGGAGGGCCAATGAGCAGTTCTTC. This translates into CASSPQGRANEQFF.

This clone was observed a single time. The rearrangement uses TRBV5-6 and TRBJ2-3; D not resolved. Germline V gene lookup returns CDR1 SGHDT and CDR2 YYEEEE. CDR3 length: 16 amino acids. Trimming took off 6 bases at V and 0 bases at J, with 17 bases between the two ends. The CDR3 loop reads CASTSLALTSTDTQYF. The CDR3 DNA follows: TGTGCCAGCACCTCTTTAGCTCTAACTAGCACAGATACGCAGTATTTT. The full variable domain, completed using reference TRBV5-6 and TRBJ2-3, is DAGVTQSPTHLIKTRGQQVTLRCSPKSGHDTVSWYQQALGQGPQFIFQYYEEEERQRGNFPDRFSGHQFPNYSSELNVNALLLGDSALYLCASTSLALTSTDTQYFGPGTRLTVL.

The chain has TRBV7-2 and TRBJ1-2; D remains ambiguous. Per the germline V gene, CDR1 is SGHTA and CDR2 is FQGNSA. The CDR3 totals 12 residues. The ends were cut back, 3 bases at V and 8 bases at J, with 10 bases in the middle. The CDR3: CASSFPGGGYTF. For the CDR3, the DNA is TGTGCCAGCAGCTTCCCCGGAGGCGGCTACACCTTC.

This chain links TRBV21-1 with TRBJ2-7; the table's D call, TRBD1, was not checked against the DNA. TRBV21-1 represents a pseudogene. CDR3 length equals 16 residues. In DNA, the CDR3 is TGTGCCAGCCCCATGCGAGACAGGGCTAAGGGCTACGAGCAGTACGTC. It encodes CASPMRDRAKGYEQYV.

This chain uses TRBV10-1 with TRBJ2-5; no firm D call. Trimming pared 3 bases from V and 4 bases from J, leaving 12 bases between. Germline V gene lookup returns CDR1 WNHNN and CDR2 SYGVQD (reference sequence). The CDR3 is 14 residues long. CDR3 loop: CASSDSSALETQYF. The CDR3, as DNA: TGCGCCAGCAGTGATTCATCCGCGCTAGAGACCCAGTACTTC.

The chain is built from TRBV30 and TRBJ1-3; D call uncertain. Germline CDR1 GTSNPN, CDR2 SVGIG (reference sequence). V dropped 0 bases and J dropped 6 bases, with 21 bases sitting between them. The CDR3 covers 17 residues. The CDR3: CAWSVRAGYLLSNTIYF. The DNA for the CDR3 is TGTGCCTGGAGTGTTAGGGCCGGGTATCTCCTCTCAAACACCATATATTTT. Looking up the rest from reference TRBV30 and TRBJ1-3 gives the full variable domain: SQTIHQWPATLVQPVGSPLSLECTVEGTSNPNLYWYRQAAGRGLQLLFYSVGIGQISSEVPQNLSASRPQDRQFILSSKKLLLSDSGFYLCAWSVRAGYLLSNTIYFGEGSWLTVV.

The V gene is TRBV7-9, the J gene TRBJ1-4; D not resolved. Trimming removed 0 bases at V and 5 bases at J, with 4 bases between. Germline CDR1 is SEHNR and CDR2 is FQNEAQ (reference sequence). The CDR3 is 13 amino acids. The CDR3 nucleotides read TGTGCCAGCAGCTTAGCTCACAATGAAAAACTGTTTTTT. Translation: CASSLAHNEKLFF.

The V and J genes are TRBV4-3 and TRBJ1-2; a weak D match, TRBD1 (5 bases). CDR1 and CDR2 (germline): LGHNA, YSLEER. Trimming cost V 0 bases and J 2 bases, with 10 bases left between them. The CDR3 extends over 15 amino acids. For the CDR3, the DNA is TGCGCCAGCAGCCAAGATATCGCAGGGAACTATGGCTACACCTTC. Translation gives CASSQDIAGNYGYTF.

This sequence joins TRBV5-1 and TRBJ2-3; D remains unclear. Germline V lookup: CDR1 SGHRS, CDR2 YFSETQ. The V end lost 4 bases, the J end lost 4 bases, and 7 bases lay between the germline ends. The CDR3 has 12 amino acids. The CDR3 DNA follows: TGCGCCAGCAGCCTCCACGCAGATACGCAGTATTTT. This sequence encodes CASSLHADTQYF.

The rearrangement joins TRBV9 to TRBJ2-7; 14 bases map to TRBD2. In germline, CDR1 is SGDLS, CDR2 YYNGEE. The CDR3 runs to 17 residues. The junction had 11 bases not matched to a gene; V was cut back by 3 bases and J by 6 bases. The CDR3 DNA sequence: TGTGCCAGCAGCGCTCGACTAGCGGGAGGGCCGAGATCCGAGCAGTACGTC. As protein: CASSARLAGGPRSEQYV.

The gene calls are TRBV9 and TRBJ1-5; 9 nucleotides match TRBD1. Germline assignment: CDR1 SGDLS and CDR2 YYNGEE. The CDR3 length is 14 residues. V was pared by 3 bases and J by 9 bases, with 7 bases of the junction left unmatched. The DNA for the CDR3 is TGTGCCAGCAGCGAACTAGACAGGGGGGCGCCCCAGCATTTT. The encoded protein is CASSELDRGAPQHF.

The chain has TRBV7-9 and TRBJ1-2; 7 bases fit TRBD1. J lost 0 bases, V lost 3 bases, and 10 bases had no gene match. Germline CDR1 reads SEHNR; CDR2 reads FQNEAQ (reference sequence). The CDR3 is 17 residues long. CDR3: CASSFGQANRANYGYTF. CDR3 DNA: TGTGCCAGCAGCTTTGGACAGGCTAACAGGGCTAACTATGGCTACACCTTC.

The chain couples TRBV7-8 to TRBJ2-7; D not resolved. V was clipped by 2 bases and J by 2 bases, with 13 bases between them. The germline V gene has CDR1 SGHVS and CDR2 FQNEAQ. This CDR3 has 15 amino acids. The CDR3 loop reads CASSLTAHSTYEQYV. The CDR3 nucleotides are TGTGCCAGCAGCTTAACAGCGCACAGTACCTACGAGCAGTACGTC.